These 21 T cell receptor beta chains were all obtained from the same sample, sequenced in a study of blood T cell repertoires in COVID-19. Assay used: immunoSEQ multiplex PCR; TCRdb lists only in-frame clones, some missing. The sample records some 150,000 clones, more than 70% being singletons. Sequencing was performed on PBMCs or T cells enriched from blood (not recorded which). The receptors stem from a woman aged 45-65 years in a cohort exposed to, infected with or recovered from COVID-19 (not recorded which).

This chain joins TRBV28 and TRBJ1-4; no definite D call. V was trimmed by 2 bases and J by 10 bases, leaving 8 bases between them. The CDR3 extends over 12 amino acids. Germline CDR1 reads MDHEN; CDR2 reads SYDVKM. CDR3 amino acids: CASSLQEGKLFF. The CDR3 DNA reads TGTGCCAGCAGTTTACAGGAGGGAAAACTGTTTTTT.

The V and J genes are TRBV11-2 and TRBJ2-1; 8 bases align to TRBD2. CDR1 and CDR2 from the germline V gene are SGHAT and FQNNGV. The junction had 8 bases not matched to a gene; V was cut back by 7 bases and J by 3 bases. This CDR3 spans 15 amino acids. CDR3 in amino acids: CASTFGGGFYNEQFF. In nucleotides, the CDR3 is TGTGCCAGCACCTTTGGCGGGGGGTTCTACAATGAGCAGTTCTTC.

The chain combines TRBV3-1 (or the pseudogene TRBV3-2) with TRBJ1-5, with unresolved D. CDR3 size: 14 residues. The V end was cut by 2 bases, the J end by 1 base, with 6 bases between. Germline V gives CDR1 LGHDT, CDR2 YNNKEL (reference sequence). CDR3 sequence (DNA): TGTGCCAGCAGCCAACGAGGGAGCAATCAGCCCCAGCATTTT. Translated, it gives CASSQRGSNQPQHF.

This clone turned up a few times. The rearrangement links TRBV7-3 to TRBJ2-1; no definite D call. The CDR3 has 15 amino acids. Germline-derived CDR1 and CDR2 are SGHTA and FQGTGA. Trimming took off 6 bases at V and 1 base at J, with 13 bases between the two ends. CDR3 loop: CASRSLVWSYNEQFF. Written as DNA, the CDR3 is TGTGCCAGCAGATCCCTAGTTTGGTCCTACAATGAGCAGTTCTTC.

The chain carries TRBV28 and TRBJ1-5, with D unclear. V lost 4 bases and J lost 9, with 13 bases in between. The CDR3 length is 13 residues. Germline assignment: CDR1 MDHEN and CDR2 SYDVKM. CDR3 bases: TGTGCCAGCAGTTACGAGGCTTCTCGGCCCCAGCATTTT. Its protein product is CASSYEASRPQHF.

This clone has just a few counts. The chain has TRBV5-8 and TRBJ1-5, with 7 bases matching TRBD1. Germline CDR1 reads SGHTS; CDR2 reads YDEGEE. Unmatched junction bases numbered 11, after V lost 4 bases and J lost 7 bases. The CDR3 is made up of 15 amino acids. CDR3 protein: CASSPRRDSGQPQHF. CDR3 DNA sequence: TGTGCCAGCAGCCCCCGGCGGGACAGTGGGCAGCCCCAGCATTTT.

J is TRBJ1-1 and V is TRBV30; D unclear. CDR1 and CDR2 from the germline V gene are GTSNPN and SVGIG (reference sequence). The CDR3 length is 14 residues. With 1 base removed from V and 3 bases from J, the gap between germline ends came to 12 bases. DNA of the CDR3: TGTGCCTGGAGTGCCTACCACCCCGACACTGAAGCTTTCTTT. Protein: CAWSAYHPDTEAFF. The variable domain in full, with the rest retrieved from reference TRBV30 and TRBJ1-1, is SQTIHQWPATLVQPVGSPLSLECTVEGTSNPNLYWYRQAAGRGLQLLFYSVGIGQISSEVPQNLSASRPQDRQFILSSKKLLLSDSGFYLCAWSAYHPDTEAFFGQGTRLTVV.

This chain joins TRBV21-1 and TRBJ2-5; the table's D call, TRBD2, has no DNA check behind it. TRBV21-1 corresponds to a pseudogene. This CDR3 has 17 amino acids. The CDR3 loop reads CASSKAKREMGGETQYF. The CDR3 region has the DNA TGTGCCAGCAGCAAAGCAAAGCGGGAGATGGGTGGCGAGACCCAGTACTTC.

The gene calls are TRBV29-1 and TRBJ1-6; D ambiguous. From germline, CDR1 is SQVTM and CDR2 ANQGSEA. Trimming took off 8 bases at V and 10 bases at J, with 21 bases between the two ends. The CDR3 spans 14 residues. The CDR3 coding sequence is TGCAGCATTCAAGACGGTAGCGACGGCTCACCCCTCCACTTT. Translating it yields CSIQDGSDGSPLHF.

The chain links TRBV19 to TRBJ2-1; 9 bases map to TRBD1. There are 15 residues in the CDR3. V gave up 6 bases and J gave up 1 base; unmatched junction bases: 4. The germline CDR1 and CDR2 sequences are LNHDA and SQIVND (reference sequence). The CDR3 sequence: CASRTDRGSYNEQFF. The CDR3 DNA follows: TGTGCCAGTAGAACCGACAGGGGGTCCTACAATGAGCAGTTCTTC.

The chain joins TRBV9 to TRBJ1-1; 10 bases map to TRBD1. This CDR3 region has 15 residues. The junction had 6 bases not matched to a gene; V was cut back by 2 bases and J by 5 bases. Germline values: CDR1 SGDLS, CDR2 YYNGEE. CDR3 in DNA: TGTGCCAGCAGCGTCCAGGACAGGGGGGATACTGAAGCTTTCTTT. Translated, it gives CASSVQDRGDTEAFF. Filled out from reference TRBV9 and TRBJ1-1, the complete variable domain reads DSGVTQTPKHLITATGQRVTLRCSPRSGDLSVYWYQQSLDQGLQFLIQYYNGEERAKGNILERFSAQQFPDLHSELNLSSLELGDSALYFCASSVQDRGDTEAFFGQGTRLTVV.

V and J are TRBV5-1 and TRBJ2-6, with unresolved D. CDR3 size: 19 residues. Germline V gives CDR1 SGHRS, CDR2 YFSETQ. Trimming stripped 0 bases from V and 0 bases from J, with 16 bases between. The CDR3 sequence: CASSLAGSSKYSGANVLTF. CDR3 nucleotides: TGCGCCAGCAGCTTGGCAGGTTCCTCAAAATACTCTGGGGCCAACGTCCTGACTTTC.

This chain uses TRBV5-1 with TRBJ2-1; D is perhaps TRBD1 (5 bases). Germline-derived CDR1 and CDR2 are SGHRS and YFSETQ. Trimming took off 4 bases at V and 4 bases at J, with 15 bases between the two ends. The CDR3 loop spans 15 amino acids. As DNA, the CDR3 is TGCGCCAGCAGCATGGACAAATCCGATTACAATGAGCAGTTCTTC. Its translation is CASSMDKSDYNEQFF.

The chain recombines TRBV28 with TRBJ2-2, with 9 bases that match TRBD2. The CDR3 loop spans 16 amino acids. The germline V gene has CDR1 MDHEN and CDR2 SYDVKM. The junction had 15 bases not matched to a gene; V was cut back by 6 bases and J by 10 bases. The CDR3 loop is CASREGASGIYKELFF. DNA for the CDR3: TGTGCCAGCAGAGAAGGGGCTAGCGGGATCTATAAGGAGCTGTTTTTT.

The chain recombines TRBV6-2 or TRBV6-3 with TRBJ1-5, with a possible D match to TRBD1 (6 bases). Germline CDR1 and CDR2: MNHEY and SVGEGT. With 2 bases removed from V and 10 bases from J, the gap between germline ends came to 18 bases. This CDR3 comprises 15 residues. The CDR3, as DNA: TGTGCCAGCAGTTACCCCTCGACAGGAGCCCTCCCCCAGCATTTT. Protein: CASSYPSTGALPQHF.

The chain joins TRBV10-2 to TRBJ2-1, with TRBD2 matching 15 bases. The CDR3 has 17 amino acids. The V segment lost 3 bases and the J segment 4 bases; nucleotides outside the gene matches: 4. Germline loops: CDR1 WSHSY, CDR2 SAAADI. CDR3 protein: CASSDPGLAGGYNEQFF. The CDR3 DNA sequence: TGCGCCAGCAGTGACCCGGGACTAGCGGGGGGTTACAATGAGCAGTTCTTC.

The CDR3 here is CASSFERGPRNEQFF. The DNA for the CDR3 is TGTGCCAGCAGTTTTGAGCGGGGGCCACGGAATGAGCAGTTCTTC. The chain has TRBV27 and TRBJ2-1; the match to TRBD2 covers 8 bases. Unmatched junction bases numbered 8, after V lost 3 bases and J lost 7 bases. The V gene's germline CDR1 is MNHEY and CDR2 SMNVEV (reference sequence). CDR3 length: 15 residues.

This clone was picked up one time. The gene calls are TRBV6-1 and TRBJ2-7, with a tentative D call TRBD1 (5 bases). The length of the CDR3 is 15 residues. Germline values: CDR1 MNHNS, CDR2 SASEGT. Trimming took 1 base from V and 2 from J, leaving 12 bases between them. CDR3 bases: TGTGCCAGCAGTGAAGGTGGGGCAGGCCCCTACGAGCAGTACTTC. It codes for CASSEGGAGPYEQYF.

This clone was recorded only once. V gene TRBV28 combines with J gene TRBJ2-2; D call uncertain. Trimming took off 2 bases at V and 1 base at J, with 8 bases between the two ends. CDR3 length: 15 residues. From germline, CDR1 is MDHEN and CDR2 SYDVKM. CDR3 DNA: TGTGCCAGCAGTTTACTACCCCAGAACACCGGGGAGCTGTTTTTT. Encoded protein: CASSLLPQNTGELFF.

The chain has TRBV3-1 (or the pseudogene TRBV3-2) and TRBJ2-7; D gene unclear. In germline, CDR1 is LGHDT, CDR2 YNNKEL (reference sequence). Trimming removed 1 base from V and 6 bases from J, with 4 bases in between. CDR3 length equals 11 residues. The CDR3 nucleotides read TGTGCCAGCAGCCAAGCGGGCGAGCAGTACTTC. Its protein is CASSQAGEQYF.

The chain uses TRBV7-2 and TRBJ1-4, with 10 positions matching TRBD1. V lost 2 bases to trimming and J lost 8 bases; unmatched junction nucleotides: 5. Germline V CDR1 and CDR2: SGHTA, FQGNSA. This CDR3 is built from 15 residues. The DNA for the CDR3 is TGTGCCAGCAGCTTATACGGGACAGGGGCCGAAAAACTGTTTTTT. Amino acids: CASSLYGTGAEKLFF.